Described below is a single T cell receptor (beta chain) sequence and its context. Its antigen is not identified. This sample was included in a study of shared clonotypes between healthy human individuals. Study-wide results and limits: Rarefaction analysis demonstrated incomplete sorted-subset sequencing notwithstanding large depth. Of the naive CD4 clonotypes, around 4.7% were shared across a handful of donors.

Naive CD8 cells comprised CD45RO-negative, CCR7-positively selected cells, excluding terminally differentiated effector memory CD45RA+ cells. The data were produced by immunoSEQ multiplex PCR, yet TCRdb's version contains in-frame clones alone and is incomplete. The sample lists around 2.1 million clones; more than 85% were seen once. The CDR3 has 13 residues. CDR1 and CDR2 (germline): MGHRA, YSYEKL. The V gene lost 2 bases and the J gene lost 6 bases, with 7 bases spanning the gap. The genes are TRBV4-1 and TRBJ2-2; D is uncertain. The sequenced sample consisted of naive CD8+ T cells from PBMCs. This receptor was taken from a man younger than 35 in good health. Some clones in this sample may be carry-over from other donors' samples. CDR3 in amino acids: CASSQLFAGELFF. The CDR3 region has the DNA TGCGCCAGCAGCCAACTATTCGCCGGGGAGCTGTTTTTT.